A single sample gave rise to the 17 T cell receptor beta chains below, sequenced in a study of shared clonotypes between healthy human individuals. The table came from immunoSEQ multiplex PCR; TCRdb's copy has only in-frame clones and leaves some out. Of over 2 million clones in the sample, about 95% were seen once. Positively selected for CCR7, the CD45RO-negative cells used as naive CD8 cells excluded terminally differentiated effector memory CD45RA+ cells. Input material: naive CD8+ T cells sorted from blood. The receptors come from a man aged 18-30 years in good health.

The V and J genes are TRBV6-5 and TRBJ2-6; D is possibly TRBD1 or TRBD2 (5 bases each). V lost 4 bases, J lost 2 bases, and 6 bases lay in between. Germline loops: CDR1 MNHEY, CDR2 SVGAGI. The CDR3 length is 14 residues. The chain's CDR3 is CASSWGTGANVLTF. CDR3 DNA: TGTGCCAGCAGTTGGGGGACTGGGGCCAACGTCCTGACTTTC.

The chain uses TRBV6-4 and TRBJ2-3, with D perhaps TRBD1 or TRBD2 (5 bases each). Trimming took 3 bases from V and 4 from J, leaving 14 bases between them. CDR1 is MRHNA and CDR2 is SNTAGT in the germline V gene. The CDR3 is 15 amino acids. CDR3 sequence (DNA): TGTGCCAGCAGTGAATCTGGGGGTTTGGCAGATACGCAGTATTTT. Amino acid sequence: CASSESGGLADTQYF.

This clone was detected only once. The chain has TRBV30 and TRBJ2-1, with D perhaps TRBD1 or TRBD2 (5 bases each). The CDR3 contains 15 residues. The germline V gene has CDR1 GTSNPN and CDR2 SVGIG (reference sequence). V lost 5 bases, J lost 2 bases, and 16 bases lay in between. CDR3 sequence reads: CAWCFGADPYNEQFF. DNA of the CDR3: TGTGCCTGGTGCTTCGGGGCGGACCCCTACAATGAGCAGTTCTTC.

V is TRBV6-1 and J is TRBJ2-7; 8 bases line up with TRBD1. From germline, CDR1 is MNHNS and CDR2 SASEGT. The ends lost 0 bases at V and 7 bases at J; junction bases unmatched: 8. This CDR3 has 15 residues. The DNA for the CDR3 is TGTGCCAGCAGTGAAGCGCGCCAGGGGGCCCCTGAGCAGTACTTC. Residues: CASSEARQGAPEQYF.

This clone appeared a single time. The chain employs TRBV11-2 and TRBJ2-7, with TRBD2 matching 10 bases. Losses at the gene ends were 3 bases for V and 3 bases for J; bases not matched to a gene: 8. This CDR3 spans 16 amino acids. CDR1 is SGHAT, CDR2 FQNNGV, per germline. CDR3 DNA: TGTGCCAGCAGCTTTTCCTGGCTAGCGGGGGACTACGAGCAGTACTTC. As protein: CASSFSWLAGDYEQYF.

The gene calls are TRBV9 and TRBJ2-5; the D is unclear. V lost 0 bases, J lost 4 bases, and 7 bases lay in between. The germline V gene encodes CDR1 SGDLS and CDR2 YYNGEE. The CDR3 covers 13 residues. The CDR3 spells CASSVASTETQYF. CDR3 nucleotides: TGTGCCAGCAGCGTAGCCAGCACAGAGACCCAGTACTTC.

The chain employs TRBV30 and TRBJ1-1; weak D call: TRBD1 (5 bases). CDR1 GTSNPN and CDR2 SVGIG come from the germline V gene (reference sequence). The CDR3 loop spans 13 amino acids. V dropped 5 bases and J dropped 1 base, with 11 bases sitting between them. CDR3 amino acids: CAWETDKNTEAFF. The CDR3 DNA is TGTGCCTGGGAGACAGACAAGAACACTGAAGCTTTCTTT. The full variable domain, rest sourced from reference TRBV30 and TRBJ1-1, is SQTIHQWPATLVQPVGSPLSLECTVEGTSNPNLYWYRQAAGRGLQLLFYSVGIGQISSEVPQNLSASRPQDRQFILSSKKLLLSDSGFYLCAWETDKNTEAFFGQGTRLTVV.

The chain joins TRBV11-2 to TRBJ1-6; tentatively, D is TRBD1 (6 bases). Germline values: CDR1 SGHAT, CDR2 FQNNGV. CDR3 length: 14 residues. Trimming shortened V by 5 bases and J by 6 bases, and 11 bases separated the two germline ends. The CDR3 DNA sequence: TGTGCCAGCAGCCAGACAGGCCCTAATTCACCCCTCCACTTT. It translates to CASSQTGPNSPLHF.

J is TRBJ1-4 and V is TRBV28; D perhaps matches TRBD1 (5 bases). CDR1 is MDHEN and CDR2 is SYDVKM in the germline V gene. The CDR3 contains 21 residues. The V and J ends lost 6 bases and 0 bases respectively, with 29 bases between them. CDR3 sequence reads: CASRAPGGAPNLRATNEKLFF. In nucleotides, the CDR3 is TGTGCCAGCAGGGCTCCGGGCGGGGCACCGAATTTAAGAGCAACTAATGAAAAACTGTTTTTT. The full variable domain, with the rest looked up from reference TRBV28 and TRBJ1-4, is DVKVTQSSRYLVKRTGEKVFLECVQDMDHENMFWYRQDPGLGLRLIYFSYDVKMKEKGDIPEGYSVSREKKERFSLILESASTNQTSMYLCASRAPGGAPNLRATNEKLFFGSGTQLSVL.

The chain combines TRBV4-1 with TRBJ2-7, with 7 bases matching TRBD2. This CDR3 contains 13 residues. Germline assignment: CDR1 MGHRA and CDR2 YSYEKL. V was pared by 0 bases and J by 12 bases, with 8 bases of the junction left unmatched. CDR3 DNA: TGCGCCAGCAGCCAAGAAGGGGAGGGCGTCCGGTACTTC. Translation: CASSQEGEGVRYF.

Concerning this clone: The sample has other DNA sequences that encode this CDR3 too. This rearrangement joins TRBV9 to TRBJ1-5; D gene ambiguous. Germline V gene lookup returns CDR1 SGDLS and CDR2 YYNGEE. The CDR3 spans 14 residues. Trimming cost V 3 bases and J 7 bases, with 14 bases left between them. The CDR3 DNA reads as TGTGCCAGCAGCGAGGGAGGAGGACTGCAGCCCCAGCATTTT. Amino acids: CASSEGGGLQPQHF.

CDR3 region: CASSLEMTGGSDTQYF. CDR3 coding DNA: TGTGCCAGCAGCTTAGAGATGACAGGGGGTTCTGATACGCAGTATTTT. The J gene is TRBJ2-3, the V gene TRBV7-8, with 9 bases matching TRBD1. Trimming took 1 base from V and 6 from J; bases not matched to a gene: 8. The CDR3 loop spans 16 amino acids. Germline V gene lookup returns CDR1 SGHVS and CDR2 FQNEAQ.

This sequence joins TRBV10-3 and TRBJ2-5, with 9 positions matching TRBD2. Germline CDR1 reads ENHRY; CDR2 reads SYGVKD. V lost 5 bases, J lost 5 bases, and 6 bases stayed unmatched. This CDR3 is built from 14 residues. Here the CDR3 reads CAISKAGGGETQYF. In nucleotides, the CDR3 is TGTGCCATCAGTAAAGCGGGGGGCGGGGAGACCCAGTACTTC.

The chain employs TRBV2 and TRBJ1-2; weak D call: TRBD1 (5 bases). V lost 3 bases, J lost 6 bases, and 14 bases lay in between. This CDR3 has 14 residues. Germline V gene sequence: CDR1 SNHLY, CDR2 FYNNEI. In DNA form, the CDR3 reads TGTGCCAGCAGTGAGGGGGAAGGAGGGGATGGCTACACCTTC. This sequence encodes CASSEGEGGDGYTF.

This clone was seen just once. The chain employs TRBV4-1 and TRBJ2-7; TRBD1 matches 11 bases. In germline, CDR1 is MGHRA, CDR2 YSYEKL. The V gene end was trimmed by 5 bases and the J gene end by 3 bases; junction bases not matched to a gene: 9. The CDR3 extends over 16 amino acids. CDR3 DNA sequence: TGCGCCAGCAGCGAACTCGGGACAGGGGGGTTCTACGAGCAGTACTTC. Translating gives CASSELGTGGFYEQYF.

The V call is TRBV27, the J call TRBJ1-1; D possibly corresponds to TRBD1 (6 bases). V lost 5 bases to trimming and J lost 0 bases, with 16 bases between them. In germline, CDR1 is MNHEY, CDR2 SMNVEV (reference sequence). The CDR3 is 16 amino acids. The CDR3 loop is CASSPWTELMNTEAFF. The DNA for the CDR3 is TGTGCCAGCAGTCCCTGGACAGAACTCATGAACACTGAAGCTTTCTTT.

This chain joins TRBV5-8 and TRBJ2-2, with D uncertain. With 3 bases removed from V and 5 bases from J, the gap between germline ends came to 14 bases. Germline assignment: CDR1 SGHTS and CDR2 YDEGEE. The length of the CDR3 is 15 residues. DNA of the CDR3: TGTGCCAGCAGCTCGGGCACGCTTTCGACCGGGGAGCTGTTTTTT. Translated: CASSSGTLSTGELFF.